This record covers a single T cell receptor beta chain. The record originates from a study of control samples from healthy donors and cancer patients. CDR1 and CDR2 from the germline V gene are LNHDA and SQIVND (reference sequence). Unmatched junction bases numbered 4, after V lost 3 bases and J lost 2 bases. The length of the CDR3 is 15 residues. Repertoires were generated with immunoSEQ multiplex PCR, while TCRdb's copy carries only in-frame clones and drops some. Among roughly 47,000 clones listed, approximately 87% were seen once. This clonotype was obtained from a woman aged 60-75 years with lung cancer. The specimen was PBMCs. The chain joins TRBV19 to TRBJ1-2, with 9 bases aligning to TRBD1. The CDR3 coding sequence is TGTGCCAGTAGTATGGACAGGGGCGAAAACTATGGCTACACCTTC. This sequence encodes CASSMDRGENYGYTF. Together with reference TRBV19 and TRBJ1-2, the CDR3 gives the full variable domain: DGGITQSPKYLFRKEGQNVTLSCEQNLNHDAMYWYRQDPGQGLRLIYYSQIVNDFQKGDIAEGYSVSREKKESFPLTVTSAQKNPTAFYLCASSMDRGENYGYTFGSGTRLTVV.